This is a list of T cell receptor beta chains from one sample in a study of shared clonotypes between healthy human individuals. Clones were read by immunoSEQ multiplex PCR, and TCRdb kept only the in-frame ones, dropping some. The sample carries around 510,000 clones, roughly four fifths recorded once. Sequences were obtained from PBMCs. All receptors derive from a middle-aged woman in good health. Some clones in this sample may be carry-over from other donors' samples. Each CDR3 is given with its conserved first and last residue. Each record gives: J gene, clone size, V gene, D gene, CDR3 protein, CDR3 DNA. D genes are given only for firm matches. Size is stated for part of the rows, as once, few or many counts, or as a class when the clone is expanded.

TRBJ2-1 once TRBV7-2 . CASSLEKSSYNEQFF TGTGCCAGCAGCTTAGAGAAGAGCTCCTACAATGAGCAGTTCTTC
TRBJ2-2 . TRBV18 TRBD1 CASSLPGTGDTGELFF TGTGCCAGCTCACTTCCCGGGACAGGGGACACCGGGGAGCTGTTTTTT
TRBJ2-4 . TRBV27 . CASSPFIEAKNIQYF TGTGCCAGCAGTCCCTTTATCGAGGCCAAAAACATTCAGTACTTC
TRBJ1-5 once TRBV7-7 TRBD1 CASSSDRDRYQPQHF TGTGCTAGCAGCTCCGACAGGGACAGGTATCAGCCCCAGCATTTT
TRBJ1-1 . TRBV2 TRBD1 CASRWGQTNPNTEAFF TGTGCCAGCAGATGGGGACAGACGAACCCGAACACTGAAGCTTTCTTT
TRBJ2-1 . TRBV5-1 . CASSLGDPSYNEQFF TGCGCCAGCAGCTTGGGGGACCCATCCTACAATGAGCAGTTCTTC
TRBJ1-1 . TRBV7-9 . CASSPYRERGMNTEAFF TGTGCCAGCAGCCCCTACAGGGAGAGGGGCATGAACACTGAAGCTTTCTTT
TRBJ2-1 . TRBV2 . CASSERQGSYNEQFF TGTGCCAGCAGTGAGCGTCAGGGCTCCTACAATGAGCAGTTCTTC
TRBJ2-5 . TRBV27 TRBD2 CASSFSGLARQTQYF TGTGCCAGCAGTTTTTCAGGACTAGCGCGGCAGACCCAGTACTTC
TRBJ2-4 . TRBV6-1 . CASSEARLAKNIQYF TGTGCCAGCAGTGAAGCGCGACTAGCCAAAAACATTCAGTACTTC
TRBJ2-2 . TRBV12-5 . CASGLGNTGELFF TGTGCTAGTGGTTTGGGTAACACCGGGGAGCTGTTTTTT
TRBJ2-3 . TRBV7-6 . CASSLDRGSDTQYF TGTGCCAGCAGCTTAGATAGGGGTAGCGATACGCAGTATTTT
TRBJ1-2 . TRBV18 TRBD1 CASSPPGQYYGYTF TGTGCCAGCTCACCGCCGGGACAGTACTATGGCTACACCTTC
TRBJ2-7 . TRBV11-3 . CASSLGTGSYEQYF TGTGCCAGCAGCTTAGGAACGGGGTCCTACGAGCAGTACTTC
TRBJ2-3 . TRBV28 . CASRAGDFDTQYF TGTGCCAGCAGAGCAGGGGATTTTGATACGCAGTATTTT
TRBJ2-1 . TRBV27 . CASSLQRTLYNEQFF TGTGCCAGCAGTCTACAGCGGACCCTCTACAATGAGCAGTTCTTC
TRBJ2-7 . TRBV6-1 . CASSESLDRFAYEQYF TGTGCCAGCAGTGAATCCCTAGACAGGTTCGCCTACGAGCAGTACTTC
TRBJ1-5 . TRBV30 . CAWSPRDLNQPQHF TGTGCCTGGAGTCCCAGGGACCTCAATCAGCCCCAGCATTTT
TRBJ2-1 few TRBV9 . CASSADSYNEQFF TGTGCCAGCAGCGCGGACTCTTACAATGAGCAGTTCTTC
TRBJ1-1 . TRBV10-2 TRBD1 CASSQQGLNTEAFF TGCGCCAGCTCACAACAGGGGCTTAACACTGAAGCTTTCTTT
TRBJ2-7 once TRBV19 TRBD1 CASSMGQGVHYEQYF TGTGCCAGTAGTATGGGACAGGGGGTTCACTACGAGCAGTACTTC
TRBJ2-1 . TRBV19 TRBD2 CASSIDVSGRYNEQFF TGTGCCAGTAGTATCGATGTTAGCGGGCGTTACAATGAGCAGTTCTTC
TRBJ2-3 . TRBV6-5 . CASSYSGTDMQYF TGTGCCAGCAGTTACTCTGGCACAGATATGCAGTATTTT
TRBJ2-3 few TRBV9 . CASSWSGRTDTQYF TGTGCCAGCAGCTGGAGCGGGCGCACAGATACGCAGTATTTT
TRBJ2-5 . TRBV5-4 . CASTQRGGGETQYF TGTGCCAGCACCCAGAGGGGGGGAGGTGAGACCCAGTACTTC
TRBJ1-4 . TRBV2 TRBD1 CASSIEQGAKGKLFF TGTGCCAGCAGTATTGAACAGGGGGCCAAGGGGAAACTGTTTTTT
TRBJ1-1 few TRBV11-3 . CASSLALNTEAFF TGTGCCAGCAGCTTGGCCCTGAACACTGAAGCTTTCTTT
TRBJ2-5 . TRBV15 . CATSRGGGTGETQYF TGTGCCACCAGCAGAGGTGGAGGGACGGGAGAGACCCAGTACTTC